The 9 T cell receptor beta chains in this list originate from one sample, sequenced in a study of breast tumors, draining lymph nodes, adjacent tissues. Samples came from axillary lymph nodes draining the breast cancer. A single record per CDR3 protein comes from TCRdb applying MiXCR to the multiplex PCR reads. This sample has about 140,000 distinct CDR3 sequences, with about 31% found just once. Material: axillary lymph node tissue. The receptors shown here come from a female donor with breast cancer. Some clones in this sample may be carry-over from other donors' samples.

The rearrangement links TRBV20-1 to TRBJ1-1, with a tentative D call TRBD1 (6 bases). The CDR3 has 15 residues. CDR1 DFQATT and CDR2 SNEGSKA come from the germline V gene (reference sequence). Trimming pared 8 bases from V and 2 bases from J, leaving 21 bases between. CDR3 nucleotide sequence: TGCAGTTCATTGCCCACAGGGTTGGGAAACACTGAAGCTTTCTTT. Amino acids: CSSLPTGLGNTEAFF.

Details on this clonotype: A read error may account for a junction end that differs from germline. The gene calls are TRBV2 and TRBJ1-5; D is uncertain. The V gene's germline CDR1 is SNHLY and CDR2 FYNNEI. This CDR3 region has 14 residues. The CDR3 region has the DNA TGTGCCAGCGGTGACACCCCTAGCAATCGGCCCCAGCATTTT. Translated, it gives CASGDTPSNRPQHF.

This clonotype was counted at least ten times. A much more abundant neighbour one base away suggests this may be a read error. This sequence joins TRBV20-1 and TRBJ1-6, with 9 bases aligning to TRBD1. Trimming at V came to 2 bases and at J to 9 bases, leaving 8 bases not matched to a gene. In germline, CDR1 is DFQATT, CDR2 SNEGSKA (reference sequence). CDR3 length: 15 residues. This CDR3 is CSARLWTGDTSPLHF. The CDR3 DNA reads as TGCAGTGCTAGACTATGGACAGGGGATACTTCACCCCTCCACTTT.

CDR3 residues: CANSYLGGALGYTF. The DNA for the CDR3 is TGTGCCAACAGCTACTTGGGGGGAGCCCTGGGCTACACCTTC. The chain links TRBV6-5 to TRBJ1-2; D may be TRBD1 (5 bases). The CDR3 totals 14 residues. The V end lost 10 bases, the J end lost 8 bases, and 23 bases lay between the germline ends. Germline CDR1 is MNHEY and CDR2 is SVGAGI.

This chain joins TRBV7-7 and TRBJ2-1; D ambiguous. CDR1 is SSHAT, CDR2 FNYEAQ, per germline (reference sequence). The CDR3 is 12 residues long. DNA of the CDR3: TGTGCTAGAGGTGGGTGGAGCAATGAGCAGTTCTTC. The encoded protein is CARGGWSNEQFF.

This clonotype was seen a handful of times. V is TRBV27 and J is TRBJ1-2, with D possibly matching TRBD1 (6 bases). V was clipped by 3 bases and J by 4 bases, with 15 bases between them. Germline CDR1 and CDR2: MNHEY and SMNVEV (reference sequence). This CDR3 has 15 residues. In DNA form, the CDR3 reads TGTGCCAGCAGTTTCGCGGGGGGCGCGGGCTATGGCTACACCTTC. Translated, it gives CASSFAGGAGYGYTF.

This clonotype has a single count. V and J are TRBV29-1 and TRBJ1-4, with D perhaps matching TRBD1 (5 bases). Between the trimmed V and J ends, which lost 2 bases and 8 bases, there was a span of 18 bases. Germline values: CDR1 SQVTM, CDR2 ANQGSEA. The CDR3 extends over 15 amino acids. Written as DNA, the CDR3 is TGCAGCGTTGAATTGAGTGGGGGAACTAGGGAAAAACTGTTTTTT. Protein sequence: CSVELSGGTREKLFF.

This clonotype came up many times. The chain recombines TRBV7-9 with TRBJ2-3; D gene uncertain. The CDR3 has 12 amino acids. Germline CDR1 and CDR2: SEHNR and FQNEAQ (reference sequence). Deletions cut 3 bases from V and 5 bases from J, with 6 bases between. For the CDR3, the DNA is TGTGCCAGCAGCTTTAAAGGAGATACGCAGTATTTT. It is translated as CASSFKGDTQYF.

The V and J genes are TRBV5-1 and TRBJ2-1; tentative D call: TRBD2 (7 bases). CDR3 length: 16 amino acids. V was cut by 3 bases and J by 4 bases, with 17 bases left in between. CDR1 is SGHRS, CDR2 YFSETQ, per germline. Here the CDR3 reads CASSSFVGGVYNEQFF. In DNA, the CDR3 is TGCGCCAGCAGCTCTTTTGTAGGGGGGGTTTACAATGAGCAGTTCTTC.